This T cell receptor (beta chain) was documented in a study of control samples from healthy donors and cancer patients. The germline V and J ends were trimmed by 3 bases and 13 bases, with 10 bases remaining between them. The V gene's germline CDR1 is SEHNR and CDR2 FQNEAQ (reference sequence). The CDR3 extends over 11 amino acids. This table comes from immunoSEQ multiplex PCR, and its TCRdb copy is limited to in-frame clones, with some not included. Altogether roughly 220,000 clones are present, around 94% being singletons, with the ten largest covering over 1.2%. The sequencing input was blood. This TCR derives from a man aged 45-65 years in good health. The chain couples TRBV7-9 to TRBJ1-5; D call uncertain. CDR3 amino acids: CASSLGTIQHF. DNA for the CDR3: TGTGCCAGCAGCTTGGGAACTATACAGCATTTT.